This TCR beta chain came from a study of cytomegalovirus exposure and HLA in healthy donors. The CDR3 runs 13 residues. Trimming removed 7 bases from V and 4 bases from J; junction bases left unmatched: 3. CDR1 and CDR2 (germline): MNHNS, SASEGT. There are a few counts of this clone. The study ran its PCR with 60 Vbeta and 13 Jbeta primers. Generated by immunoSEQ multiplex PCR, the TCRdb table keeps only in-frame clones and is missing some. The sample shows some 120,000 clones, 75% to 90% of them seen only once. The clonotype was recovered from a man aged 40-49 years in good health and CMV-seronegative. The V and J genes are TRBV6-1 and TRBJ1-5; 8 nucleotides align to TRBD1. Sequences were obtained from PBMCs. In DNA, the CDR3 is TGTGCCAGCACCGGACAGGGAAATCAGCCCCAGCATTTT. Translated, it gives CASTGQGNQPQHF.